The T cell receptor (beta chain) described here comes from a study of T cell responses to AZD1222 COVID-19 vaccine. Using immunoSEQ multiplex PCR, the repertoire was profiled, and TCRdb retains in-frame clones only, with some absent. This sample has about 120,000 clones, with roughly 93% found just once. Timing groups of about 4 and about 12 weeks for second doses were pooled. The CDR3 has 15 residues. Trimming took 4 bases from V and 3 from J; bases not matched to a gene: 12. CDR1 is GTSNPN and CDR2 is SVGIG in the germline V gene (reference sequence). V usage is TRBV30 and J usage is TRBJ2-7, with 7 bases that match TRBD1. The receptor was isolated from an adult who received the AZD1222 COVID-19 vaccine. Source: peripheral blood, taken 28 days after the second AZD1222 dose. CDR3 nucleotide sequence: TGTGCCTGGACGGGATTGCCGGACAGGAGCTACGAGCAGTACTTC. It encodes CAWTGLPDRSYEQYF. The entire variable domain, with the rest obtained from reference TRBV30 and TRBJ2-7, is as follows: SQTIHQWPATLVQPVGSPLSLECTVEGTSNPNLYWYRQAAGRGLQLLFYSVGIGQISSEVPQNLSASRPQDRQFILSSKKLLLSDSGFYLCAWTGLPDRSYEQYFGPGTRLTVT.